This T cell receptor (beta chain) is from a study of PD-L1 blockade in urothelial cancer. Study results and caveats: A below-median TCR clonality in blood before treatment predicted better survival. Durable-benefit patients expanded tumor-associated blood clones more at 3 weeks.

TCRdb's copy holds only in-frame clones and misses some; the assay was immunoSEQ multiplex PCR. The sample shows fewer than 50,000 clones, 80% to 90% of them seen only once. Specified time point: pretreatment peripheral blood. Metastatic or locally advanced urothelial carcinoma was present in the patients. V was shortened by 0 bases and J by 7 bases, with 13 bases between the two germline ends. Per germline, CDR1 SGHTA and CDR2 FQGNSA. CDR3 size: 15 residues. This clone was detected a few times. The antigen is undetermined. The sequences come from PBMCs, collected around atezolizumab (anti-PD-L1) treatment. The chain joins TRBV7-2 to TRBJ1-5, with D perhaps matching TRBD1 (5 bases). The receptor was isolated from a man in his 70s with urothelial cancer. In DNA, the CDR3 is TGTGCCAGCAGCTTAGCGGGGCAGGGTCAGCAGCCCCAGCATTTT. Its translation: CASSLAGQGQQPQHF.